Included here is one T cell receptor (beta chain) sequence, with context. These data come from a study of shared clonotypes between healthy human individuals. Study details: Donors were a couple of women and a few men aged 18 to 49.

The CDR3 covers 16 residues. The V and J ends lost 0 bases and 3 bases respectively, with 12 bases between them. Germline V gene sequence: CDR1 LGHNA, CDR2 YSLEER. PBMC DNA, left unsorted, was sequenced on ten immunoSEQ deep assay plates. Sequenced by immunoSEQ multiplex PCR; TCRdb stores in-frame clones only, minus some. The table has about 520,000 clones, approximately 82% seen once. In unsorted samples, genomic DNA was obtained using 80 million to 90 million PBMCs. The chain joins TRBV4-3 to TRBJ2-1, with TRBD2 as a possible D gene (6 bases). The receptor was isolated from a woman aged 40 to 50 in good health. Some clones in this sample may be carry-over from other donors' samples. The sample comprised PBMCs. In DNA form, the CDR3 reads TGCGCCAGCAGCCAAGAGCGGGGTCTCCACTACAATGAGCAGTTCTTC. Translation: CASSQERGLHYNEQFF.